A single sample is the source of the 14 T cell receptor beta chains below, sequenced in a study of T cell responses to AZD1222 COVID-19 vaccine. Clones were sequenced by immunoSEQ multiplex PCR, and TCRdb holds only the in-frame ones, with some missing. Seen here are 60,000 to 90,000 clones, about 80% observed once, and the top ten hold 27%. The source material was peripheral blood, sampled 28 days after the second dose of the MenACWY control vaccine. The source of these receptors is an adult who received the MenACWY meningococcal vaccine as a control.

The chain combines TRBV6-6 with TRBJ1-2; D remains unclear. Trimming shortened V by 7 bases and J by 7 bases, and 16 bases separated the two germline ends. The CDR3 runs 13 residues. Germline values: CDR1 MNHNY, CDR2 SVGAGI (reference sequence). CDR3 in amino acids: CASIQSGRGGYTF. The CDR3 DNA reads TGTGCCAGCATCCAGTCGGGGAGAGGTGGCTACACCTTC.

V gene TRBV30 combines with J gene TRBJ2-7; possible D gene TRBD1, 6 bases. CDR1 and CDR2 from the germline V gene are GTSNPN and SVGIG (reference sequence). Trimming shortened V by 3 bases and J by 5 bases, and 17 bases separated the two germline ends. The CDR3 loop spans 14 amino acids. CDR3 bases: TGTGCCTGGAGCGTATCAGGGGTAAGGGACGAGCAGTACTTC. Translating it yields CAWSVSGVRDEQYF.

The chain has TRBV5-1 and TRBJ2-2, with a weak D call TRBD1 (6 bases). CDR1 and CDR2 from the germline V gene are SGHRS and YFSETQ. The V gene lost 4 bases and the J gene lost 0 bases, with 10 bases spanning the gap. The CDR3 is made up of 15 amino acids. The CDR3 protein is CASSVDSPNTGELFF. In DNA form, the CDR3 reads TGCGCCAGCAGCGTGGACAGCCCGAACACCGGGGAGCTGTTTTTT.

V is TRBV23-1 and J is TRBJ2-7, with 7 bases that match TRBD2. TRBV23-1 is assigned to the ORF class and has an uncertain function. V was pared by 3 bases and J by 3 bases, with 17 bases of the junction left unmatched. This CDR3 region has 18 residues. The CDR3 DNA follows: TGCGCCAGCAGTCATCCCGAAGGGTTGGGGGGGGAGAGCTACGAGCAGTACTTC. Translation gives CASSHPEGLGGESYEQYF.

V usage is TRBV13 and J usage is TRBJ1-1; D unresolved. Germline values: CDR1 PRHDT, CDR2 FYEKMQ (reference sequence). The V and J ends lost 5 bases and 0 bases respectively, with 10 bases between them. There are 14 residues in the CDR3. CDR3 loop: CASSPGLMNTEAFF. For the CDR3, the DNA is TGTGCCAGCAGCCCCGGACTCATGAACACTGAAGCTTTCTTT.

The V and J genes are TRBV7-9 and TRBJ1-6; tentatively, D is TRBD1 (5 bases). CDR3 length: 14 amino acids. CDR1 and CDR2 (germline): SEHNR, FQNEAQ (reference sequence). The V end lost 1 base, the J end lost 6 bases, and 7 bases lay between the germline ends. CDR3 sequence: CASSLGGSNSPLHF. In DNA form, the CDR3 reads TGTGCCAGCAGCTTAGGGGGGTCTAATTCACCCCTCCACTTT.

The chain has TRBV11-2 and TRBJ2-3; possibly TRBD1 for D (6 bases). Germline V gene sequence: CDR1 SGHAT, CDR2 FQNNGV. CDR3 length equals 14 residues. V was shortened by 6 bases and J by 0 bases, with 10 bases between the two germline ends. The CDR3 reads CASRGGSSTDTQYF. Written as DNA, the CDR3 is TGTGCCAGCAGAGGGGGAAGTAGCACAGATACGCAGTATTTT.

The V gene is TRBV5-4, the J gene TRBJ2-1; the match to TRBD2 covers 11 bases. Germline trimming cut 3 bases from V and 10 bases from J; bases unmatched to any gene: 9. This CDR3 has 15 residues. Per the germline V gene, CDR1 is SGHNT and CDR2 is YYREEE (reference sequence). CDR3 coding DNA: TGTGCCAGCAGCTCTAGACTAGCGGGGCCCCTGGAGCAGTTCTTC. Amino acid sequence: CASSSRLAGPLEQFF.

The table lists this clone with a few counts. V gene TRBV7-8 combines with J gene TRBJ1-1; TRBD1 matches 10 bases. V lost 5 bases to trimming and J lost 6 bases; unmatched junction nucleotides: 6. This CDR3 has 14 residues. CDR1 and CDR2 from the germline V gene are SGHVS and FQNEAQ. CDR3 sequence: CASSPGQGGPEAFF. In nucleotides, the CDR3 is TGTGCCAGCAGCCCAGGACAGGGGGGACCTGAAGCTTTCTTT.

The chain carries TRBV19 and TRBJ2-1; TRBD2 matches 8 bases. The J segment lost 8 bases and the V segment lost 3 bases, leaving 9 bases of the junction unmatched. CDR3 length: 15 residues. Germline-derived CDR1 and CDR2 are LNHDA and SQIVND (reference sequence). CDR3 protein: CASSIGRGARDEQFF. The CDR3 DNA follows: TGTGCCAGTAGTATCGGGAGGGGGGCCAGGGATGAGCAGTTCTTC. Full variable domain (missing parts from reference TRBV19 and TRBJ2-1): DGGITQSPKYLFRKEGQNVTLSCEQNLNHDAMYWYRQDPGQGLRLIYYSQIVNDFQKGDIAEGYSVSREKKESFPLTVTSAQKNPTAFYLCASSIGRGARDEQFFGPGTRLTVL.

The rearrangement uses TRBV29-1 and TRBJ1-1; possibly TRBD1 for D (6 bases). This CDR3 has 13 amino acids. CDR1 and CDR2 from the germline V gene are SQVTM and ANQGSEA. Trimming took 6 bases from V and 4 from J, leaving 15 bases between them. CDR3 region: CSVGGQLGTEAFF. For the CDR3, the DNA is TGCAGCGTGGGGGGCCAATTGGGCACTGAAGCTTTCTTT.

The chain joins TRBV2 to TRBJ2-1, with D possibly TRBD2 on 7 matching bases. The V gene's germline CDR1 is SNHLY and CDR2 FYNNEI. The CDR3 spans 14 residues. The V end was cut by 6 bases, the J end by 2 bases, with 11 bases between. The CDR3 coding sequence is TGTGCCAGCAGCGAGGGGGGGGCCTACAATGAGCAGTTCTTC. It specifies CASSEGGAYNEQFF.

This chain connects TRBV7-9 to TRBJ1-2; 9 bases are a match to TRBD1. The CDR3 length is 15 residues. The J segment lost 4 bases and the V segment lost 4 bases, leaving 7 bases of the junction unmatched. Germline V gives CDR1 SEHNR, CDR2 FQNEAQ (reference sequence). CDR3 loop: CASSSGTGSAYGYTF. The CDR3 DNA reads TGTGCCAGCAGCTCCGGGACAGGGTCCGCCTATGGCTACACCTTC.

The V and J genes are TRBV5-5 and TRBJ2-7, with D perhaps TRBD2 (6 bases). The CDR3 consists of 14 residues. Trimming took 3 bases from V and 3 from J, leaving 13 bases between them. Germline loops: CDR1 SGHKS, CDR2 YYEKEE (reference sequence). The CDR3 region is CASSSPGLNYEQYF. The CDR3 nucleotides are TGTGCCAGCAGCTCGCCGGGACTTAACTACGAGCAGTACTTC.